Listed below are T cell receptor beta chains from one sample, sequenced in a study of OX40 agonist ivuxolimab in advanced cancers. Assay used: immunoSEQ multiplex PCR; TCRdb lists only in-frame clones, some missing. The repertoire consists of 25,000 to 35,000 clones, with about four fifths occurring once and the leading ten covering roughly 21%. The source was CD4+ or CD8+ T cells sorted from blood, collected in a trial of the OX40 agonist ivuxolimab. The receptor source for this set is an adult with an advanced solid tumor such as melanoma, head and neck, liver or kidney cancer. CDR3s include the opening cysteine and the closing phenylalanine or tryptophan. D genes are given only for firm matches. Clone size, where shown, is once, few, many, or a class for clones that have expanded.

cdr3_length clone_size d_call j_call v_call cdr3_aa cdr3_nt
13 NA NA TRBJ2-7 TRBV5-4 CASNLPEDIAQYF TGTGCCAGCAACCTACCCGAGGATATCGCGCAGTACTTC
15 NA TRBD2 TRBJ2-5 TRBV4-3 CASSPSGGPRETQYF TGCGCCAGCAGCCCCAGCGGGGGGCCACGGGAGACCCAGTACTTC
15 NA TRBD1 TRBJ1-1 TRBV15 CATSRDLGTAYLAFF TGTGCCACCAGCAGAGATCTTGGGACAGCCTATTTGGCTTTCTTT
15 NA NA TRBJ2-2 TRBV4-1 CASSQLPYGAGELFF TGCGCCAGCAGCCAACTCCCCTATGGTGCCGGGGAGCTGTTTTTT
17 NA NA TRBJ2-3 TRBV29-1 CSVVGVEGPAQADTQYF TGCAGCGTTGTAGGAGTAGAGGGACCAGCGCAGGCAGATACGCAGTATTTT
13 NA NA TRBJ1-1 TRBV19 CASTLTGVTEAFF TGTGCCAGTACTCTGACTGGGGTCACTGAAGCTTTCTTT
14 NA NA TRBJ1-4 TRBV7-9 CASSSGRQDEKLFF TGTGCCAGCAGCTCCGGGCGGCAGGATGAAAAACTGTTTTTT
15 NA NA TRBJ1-1 TRBV4-1 CASSPVGRGDTEAFF TGCGCCAGCAGCCCCGTCGGCAGGGGAGACACTGAAGCTTTCTTT
15 few NA TRBJ2-7 TRBV30 CAWRAPGLFSPEQYF TGTGCCTGGAGGGCACCGGGACTCTTCTCCCCCGAGCAGTACTTC
14 NA NA TRBJ2-1 TRBV7-3 CASSPLTGNNEQFF TGTGCCAGCAGCCCCCTAACAGGGAACAATGAGCAGTTCTTC
13 NA NA TRBJ2-5 TRBV10-2 CASSDLNERTQYF TGCGCCAGCAGTGACCTAAATGAGAGGACCCAGTACTTC
13 NA NA TRBJ2-7 TRBV6-1 CASSHRDTYEQYF TGTGCCAGCAGTCACCGGGACACCTACGAGCAGTACTTC
14 NA NA TRBJ1-1 TRBV7-9 CASSLTVLNTEAFF TGTGCCAGCAGCTTGACAGTTCTGAACACTGAAGCTTTCTTT
15 NA NA TRBJ2-7 TRBV4-2 CASSQEEGYGYEQYF TGTGCCAGCAGCCAAGAGGAGGGCTACGGCTACGAGCAGTACTTC
13 NA NA TRBJ2-3 TRBV6-5 CASSYSLADTQYF TGTGCCAGCAGTTACTCTTTAGCGGATACGCAGTATTTT
16 NA TRBD2 TRBJ2-3 TRBV6-5 CASSYSASGGPDTQYF TGTGCCAGCAGTTACTCCGCTAGCGGGGGCCCTGATACGCAGTATTTT
16 once TRBD1 TRBJ2-5 TRBV11-2 CASSWGQGPSQETQYF TGTGCCAGCAGCTGGGGACAGGGGCCGTCCCAAGAGACCCAGTACTTC
15 once NA TRBJ2-3 TRBV27 CASSLWGSSTDTQYF TGTGCCAGCAGTTTGTGGGGTTCGAGCACAGATACGCAGTATTTT
15 once TRBD1 TRBJ2-1 TRBV30 CAWSAGTGNLNEQFF TGTGCCTGGAGTGCCGGGACAGGGAACCTGAATGAGCAGTTCTTC
18 NA TRBD1 TRBJ1-2 TRBV5-3 CARNDTPGQGPSNYGYTF TGTGCCAGAAACGACACCCCGGGACAGGGGCCCTCTAACTATGGCTACACCTTC